The 26 T cell receptor beta chains listed next were all sequenced from one sample in a study of chemoradiotherapy in HPV16-positive cancers. Method: immunoSEQ multiplex PCR; TCRdb's copy keeps in-frame clones and lacks some. The sample includes about 10,000 clones, around 67% of them seen just once. The sample was taken from a patient who underwent chemoradiotherapy. The receptors shown here come from a human donor with HPV-associated anogenital cancer.

The rearrangement joins TRBV7-3 to TRBJ2-2; D is undetermined. The germline V gene encodes CDR1 SGHTA and CDR2 FQGTGA. CDR3 length equals 15 residues. With 3 bases removed from V and 0 bases from J, the gap between germline ends came to 8 bases. CDR3 protein: CASSLDGSNTGELFF. The CDR3 bases are TGTGCCAGCAGCTTGGACGGCTCGAACACCGGGGAGCTGTTTTTT. Supplemented by reference TRBV7-3 and TRBJ2-2, the full variable domain reads GAGVSQTPSNKVTEKGKYVELRCDPISGHTALYWYRQSLGQGPEFLIYFQGTGAADDSGLPNDRFFAVRPEGSVSTLKIQRTERGDSAVYLCASSLDGSNTGELFFGEGSRLTVL.

This clone was detected a few times. The chain combines TRBV19 with TRBJ2-7; 9 nucleotides line up with TRBD2. The germline V gene has CDR1 LNHDA and CDR2 SQIVND (reference sequence). With 3 bases clipped from V and 0 bases from J, the junction kept 3 bases outside the gene matches. This CDR3 contains 15 residues. The CDR3: CASSISSGNSYEQYF. The CDR3 DNA is TGTGCCAGTAGTATTTCTAGCGGGAACTCCTACGAGCAGTACTTC.

This sequence joins TRBV30 and TRBJ2-2; D unclear. Trimming stripped 0 bases from V and 5 bases from J, with 4 bases between. The V gene's germline CDR1 is GTSNPN and CDR2 SVGIG (reference sequence). The CDR3 has 12 residues. The CDR3 DNA reads TGTGCCTGGAGTGTGAGGACCGGGGAGCTGTTTTTT. It specifies CAWSVRTGELFF.

The chain joins TRBV5-1 to TRBJ2-1; TRBD1 matches at 8 bases. The length of the CDR3 is 16 residues. Trimming removed 4 bases from V and 0 bases from J; junction bases left unmatched: 6. CDR1 and CDR2 from the germline V gene are SGHRS and YFSETQ. CDR3 in amino acids: CASSRNRGSSYNEQFF. CDR3 DNA: TGCGCCAGCAGCAGAAACAGGGGGAGCTCCTACAATGAGCAGTTCTTC.

CDR3 sequence: CASSDSIGTATQAFF. CDR3 in DNA: TGTGCCAGCAGTGACTCGATCGGCACAGCGACACAAGCTTTCTTT. This chain links TRBV6-4 with TRBJ1-1; D is uncertain. Per germline, CDR1 MRHNA and CDR2 SNTAGT. V was trimmed by 0 bases and J by 9 bases, leaving 17 bases between them. CDR3 length: 15 amino acids.

The chain is built from TRBV29-1 and TRBJ1-2, with no clear D. V lost 3 bases and J lost 1, with 6 bases in between. This CDR3 region has 12 residues. From germline, CDR1 is SQVTM and CDR2 ANQGSEA. As DNA, the CDR3 is TGCAGCGTTGAGAAGTATAACTATGGCTACACCTTC. Its protein product is CSVEKYNYGYTF.

The rearrangement uses TRBV14 and TRBJ1-2; D is uncertain. The ends were cut back, 0 bases at V and 7 bases at J, with 12 bases in the middle. This CDR3 is 14 amino acids long. Per germline, CDR1 SGHDN and CDR2 FVKESK. The CDR3 nucleotides read TGTGCCAGCAGCCAAGATCAAGCGTTGGGTGGCTACACCTTC. Its translation is CASSQDQALGGYTF. Drawing the rest from reference TRBV14 and TRBJ1-2, the complete variable domain is EAGVTQFPSHSVIEKGQTVTLRCDPISGHDNLYWYRRVMGKEIKFLLHFVKESKQDESGMPNNRFLAERTGGTYSTLKVQPAELEDSGVYFCASSQDQALGGYTFGSGTRLTVV.

This clone was recorded only once. The chain joins TRBV7-2 to TRBJ2-7, with D perhaps assigned TRBD1 or TRBD2 (6 bases each). The CDR3 extends over 17 amino acids. Germline lookup yields CDR1 SGHTA and CDR2 FQGNSA. V was pared by 5 bases and J by 1 base, with 21 bases between. CDR3 residues: CASSPQGWGAASYEQYF. Written as DNA, the CDR3 is TGTGCCAGCAGCCCCCAAGGGTGGGGGGCAGCTTCCTACGAGCAGTACTTC.

This rearrangement joins TRBV28 to TRBJ2-1; D is unclear. The V and J ends lost 7 bases and 0 bases respectively, with 16 bases between them. Germline values: CDR1 MDHEN, CDR2 SYDVKM. The CDR3 covers 16 residues. CDR3 protein: CASTRLATSSYNEQFF. CDR3 bases: TGTGCCAGCACCCGTTTGGCGACAAGCTCCTACAATGAGCAGTTCTTC. Full variable domain (outside the CDR3, taken from reference TRBV28 and TRBJ2-1): DVKVTQSSRYLVKRTGEKVFLECVQDMDHENMFWYRQDPGLGLRLIYFSYDVKMKEKGDIPEGYSVSREKKERFSLILESASTNQTSMYLCASTRLATSSYNEQFFGPGTRLTVL.

This clone has a single count. The chain employs TRBV6-1 and TRBJ1-4; D might be TRBD1 (5 bases). V was pared by 5 bases and J by 2 bases, with 12 bases between. This CDR3 region has 15 residues. Germline lookup yields CDR1 MNHNS and CDR2 SASEGT. In nucleotides, the CDR3 is TGTGCCAGCAGTCCCGCGGGGGGGACTAATGAAAAACTGTTTTTT. It yields the protein CASSPAGGTNEKLFF.

The V gene is TRBV6-5, the J gene TRBJ1-3; 8 bases map to TRBD1. With 4 bases clipped from V and 0 bases from J, the junction kept 5 bases outside the gene matches. CDR3 size: 16 residues. Germline CDR1 and CDR2: MNHEY and SVGAGI. The CDR3 bases are TGTGCCAGCAGTTCGACAGGGGCGGTCTCTGGAAACACCATATATTTT. It is translated as CASSSTGAVSGNTIYF.

This clone was picked up one time. The CDR3 protein is CASSQRPDRAHYGYTF. For the CDR3, the DNA is TGTGCCAGCAGCCAAAGGCCGGACAGGGCACACTATGGCTACACCTTC. The chain has TRBV4-2 and TRBJ1-2, with TRBD1 matching over 8 bases. This CDR3 is 16 amino acids long. Germline V gives CDR1 LGHNA, CDR2 YNFKEQ. With V trimmed by 2 bases and J by 3 bases, 8 bases remained unmatched.

CDR3 residues: CASSLGSGSSGANVLTF. CDR3 DNA: TGTGCCAGCAGCTTGGGATCGGGATCTTCCGGGGCCAACGTCCTGACTTTC. The chain uses TRBV5-7 and TRBJ2-6; D is perhaps TRBD2 (5 bases). TRBV5-7 is designated an ORF whose function remains uncertain. The CDR3 extends over 17 amino acids. Trimming stripped 0 bases from V and 4 bases from J, with 14 bases between.

This clone occurred a few times. The V gene is TRBV19, the J gene TRBJ2-2, with D perhaps assigned TRBD1 or TRBD2 (5 bases each). In germline, CDR1 is LNHDA, CDR2 SQIVND (reference sequence). The CDR3 runs to 14 residues. V shed 6 bases and J shed 2 bases, with 10 bases lying between them. The DNA of the CDR3 is TGTGCCAGTAGGCTCGGGACCAACACCGGGGAGCTGTTTTTT. It specifies CASRLGTNTGELFF.

The chain combines TRBV6-5 with TRBJ2-3; D is unresolved. Between the trimmed V and J ends, which lost 4 bases and 6 bases, there was a span of 11 bases. The CDR3 is 13 amino acids. Germline CDR1 MNHEY, CDR2 SVGAGI. The DNA of the CDR3 is TGTGCCAGCAGTTCCGGCCCGGAGGATACGCAGTATTTT. Its translation is CASSSGPEDTQYF.

The chain combines TRBV28 with TRBJ1-5, with TRBD1 as a possible D gene (6 bases). The CDR3 has 14 amino acids. V lost 6 bases, J lost 7 bases, and 16 bases lay in between. Germline CDR1 is MDHEN and CDR2 is SYDVKM. CDR3 region: CASRRGGSGQPQHF. The CDR3 DNA is TGTGCCAGCAGACGAGGGGGTTCGGGACAGCCCCAGCATTTT.

This rearrangement joins TRBV5-4 to TRBJ2-3, with 13 positions matching TRBD2. CDR1 and CDR2 from the germline V gene are SGHNT and YYREEE (reference sequence). With 4 bases clipped from V and 7 bases from J, the junction kept 12 bases outside the gene matches. The CDR3 has 17 residues. CDR3 DNA: TGTGCCAGCAGCCGGACTAGCGGGAGCCCCGGGGCCTATACGCAGTATTTT. Translation: CASSRTSGSPGAYTQYF.

This chain connects TRBV5-1 to TRBJ1-4, with TRBD1 identical over 9 bases. The CDR3 covers 19 residues. V lost 2 bases and J lost 2; bases outside the gene matches: 13. The V gene's germline CDR1 is SGHRS and CDR2 YFSETQ. This CDR3 reads CASSLGQTGGSATNEKLFF. In DNA, the CDR3 is TGCGCCAGCAGCTTAGGCCAGACAGGGGGATCTGCGACTAATGAAAAACTGTTTTTT.

The chain joins TRBV11-2 to TRBJ2-5, with TRBD1 identical over 9 bases. The assigned J gene may be wrong: the sequence end matches TRBJ2-7 better. Germline values: CDR1 SGHAT, CDR2 FQNNGV. CDR3 length equals 17 residues. The DNA of the CDR3 is TGTGCCAGCAGCTTAGCTCGCGGACAGGGGTACTCCTACGAGCAGTACTTC. Its protein is CASSLARGQGYSYEQYF.

V is TRBV7-8 and J is TRBJ2-5, with TRBD2 matching 8 bases. CDR1 is SGHVS, CDR2 FQNEAQ, per germline. CDR3 length: 15 amino acids. With 6 bases clipped from V and 5 bases from J, the junction kept 11 bases outside the gene matches. The CDR3 region is CASSPSGRLGETQYF. Written as DNA, the CDR3 is TGTGCCAGCAGTCCCAGCGGGAGATTGGGGGAGACCCAGTACTTC.

This clone appeared a few times. V gene TRBV7-9 combines with J gene TRBJ2-7; D is perhaps TRBD2 (5 bases). Trimming took off 1 base at V and 3 bases at J, with 13 bases between the two ends. In germline, CDR1 is SEHNR, CDR2 FQNEAQ (reference sequence). This CDR3 contains 15 residues. Here the CDR3 reads CASSLDLNGNYEQYF. DNA for the CDR3: TGTGCCAGCAGCTTAGATTTGAACGGGAACTACGAGCAGTACTTC. The whole variable domain, filled in from reference TRBV7-9 and TRBJ2-7, reads DTGVSQNPRHKITKRGQNVTFRCDPISEHNRLYWYRQTLGQGPEFLTYFQNEAQLEKSRLLSDRFSAERPKGSFSTLEIQRTEQGDSAMYLCASSLDLNGNYEQYFGPGTRLTVT.

The gene calls are TRBV5-1 and TRBJ1-1, with 9 bases matching TRBD1. This CDR3 comprises 15 residues. V was clipped by 5 bases and J by 1 base; unmatched bases: 6. Germline CDR1 is SGHRS and CDR2 is YFSETQ. CDR3 in amino acids: CASSTGTGPNTEAFF. CDR3 DNA: TGCGCCAGCAGTACCGGGACAGGGCCGAACACTGAAGCTTTCTTT.

The chain joins TRBV7-8 to TRBJ1-5; 7 nucleotides line up with TRBD1. Trimming at V came to 6 bases and at J to 5 bases, leaving 4 bases not matched to a gene. The CDR3 consists of 13 residues. Per the germline V gene, CDR1 is SGHVS and CDR2 is FQNEAQ. This CDR3 is CASSRQGDQPQHF. The CDR3 bases are TGTGCCAGCAGTCGACAGGGCGATCAGCCCCAGCATTTT.

The J gene is TRBJ2-5, the V gene TRBV4-3; TRBD2 agrees at 10 bases. This CDR3 is built from 16 residues. Germline V gene sequence: CDR1 LGHNA, CDR2 YSLEER. The V and J ends lost 4 bases and 4 bases, in that order; junction bases with no gene match: 9. The CDR3 DNA follows: TGCGCCAGCAGCCCTAATCCTAGCGGGGGAGGAGAGACCCAGTACTTC. Its translation is CASSPNPSGGGETQYF.

J is TRBJ2-3 and V is TRBV5-1, with 12 bases that match TRBD2. Per germline, CDR1 SGHRS and CDR2 YFSETQ. Germline trimming cut 0 bases from V and 5 bases from J; bases unmatched to any gene: 7. The CDR3 spans 17 residues. The CDR3 coding sequence is TGCGCCAGCAGCTTGGGTCACCTAGCGGGAGGGGGAGATACGCAGTATTTT. Amino acids: CASSLGHLAGGGDTQYF.

The chain is built from TRBV28 and TRBJ1-1; perhaps TRBD1 as D (5 bases). Trimming left V 7 bases short and J 7 bases short, with 22 bases between. Germline V gene data show CDR1 as MDHEN and CDR2 as SYDVKM. The CDR3 extends over 15 amino acids. CDR3 sequence: CASNTQGWTYLEAFF. CDR3 nucleotides: TGTGCCAGCAATACGCAGGGTTGGACCTACCTTGAAGCTTTCTTT.